Detailed here is one T cell receptor beta chain. What it binds is not known. The data are from a study of monozygotic twins with inflammatory bowel disease. Study-level points and caveats: Among patients, repertoires may have gained variability from differing immunosuppressive treatments.

Germline assignment: CDR1 MDHEN and CDR2 SYDVKM. The CDR3 length is 15 residues. TCRdb reprocessed the 5' RACE reads and stores each CDR3 protein as one record, lacking DNA. The sample is made up of some 160,000 distinct CDR3 sequences, and the top ten hold roughly 7% of it. Sequencing was performed on blood. The gene calls are TRBV28 and TRBJ2-2. This TCR was recovered from a human donor with ulcerative colitis or Crohn's disease, or a healthy co-twin of an affected twin (not recorded which). CDR3 amino acids: CASTHSRTDTGELFF.